The T cell receptor (beta chain) under discussion was sequenced for a study of blood T cell repertoires in COVID-19. Study context: Material from acute and convalescent COVID-19 was sourced from the United States, Italy and Spain.

The table lists this clone with a count of one. The CDR3 spans 16 residues. Germline values: CDR1 SGHAT, CDR2 FQNNGV. With 1 base removed from V and 6 bases from J, the gap between germline ends came to 16 bases. The table came from immunoSEQ multiplex PCR; TCRdb's copy has only in-frame clones and leaves some out. The sample has almost 350,000 clones; approximately 89% are singletons. The V and J genes are TRBV11-2 and TRBJ2-1; D is perhaps TRBD1 (6 bases). The sample was peripheral blood. The origin of this receptor is a woman in her sixties with COVID-19, enrolled during active disease. CDR3: CASSLVVQGLGNEQFF. As DNA, the CDR3 is TGTGCCAGCAGCTTAGTAGTGCAGGGGCTCGGCAATGAGCAGTTCTTC.